Listed below are T cell receptor beta chains from one sample, sequenced in a study of patients and donors after allogeneic stem cell transplantation. TCRdb analysed the RT-PCR reads with MiXCR anew, one entry per CDR3 protein. The sample includes about 210,000 distinct CDR3 sequences, over 30% of them seen just once. Material for sequencing was blood, either unsorted or a sorted T cell fraction (not recorded which). These receptors all stem from a human donor who was either an allogeneic HSCT recipient or a stem cell or donor lymphocyte infusion donor (not recorded which). It is not recorded whose cells these are; they may come from a transplant donor. Both conserved end residues are part of each CDR3. D genes are given only for firm matches. Clone size is shown for a subset of rows, as once, few, many or a class of expanded clone.

j_call d_call cdr3_length v_call clone_size cdr3_nt cdr3_aa
TRBJ2-7 - 15 TRBV6-6 - TGTGCCAGCAGTTACTCGGAGGCCAGGGGTAACGAGCAGTACTTC CASSYSEARGNEQYF
TRBJ2-3 - 15 TRBV4-1 - TGCGCCAGCAGCCCAAGACAGGCGAGCACAGATACGCAGTATTTT CASSPRQASTDTQYF
TRBJ2-1 - 13 TRBV6-4 few TGTGCCAGCAGTGACTCCCTGTACAATGAGCAGTTCTTC CASSDSLYNEQFF
TRBJ1-5 TRBD1 17 TRBV20-1 - TGCAGTGCTAGAGATGGGTGGGACAGGGTCTCGAATCAGCCCCAGCATTTT CSARDGWDRVSNQPQHF
TRBJ2-2 TRBD1 14 TRBV29-1 - TGCAGCGTACGGACAGGACAAAACACCGGGGAGCTGTTTTTT CSVRTGQNTGELFF
TRBJ2-7 TRBD2 14 TRBV16 few TGTGCCAGCAGTGGACCACCGGGGGGCTACGAGCAGTACTTC CASSGPPGGYEQYF
TRBJ2-2 TRBD1 16 TRBV24-1 - TGTGCCACCAGTGATTTGACCAGGGGGCTGGCCGGGGAGCTGTTTTTT CATSDLTRGLAGELFF
TRBJ2-3 - 15 TRBV4-3 - TGCGCCAGCAGCCAAGAAACAGCCTTCACAGATACGCAGTATTTT CASSQETAFTDTQYF
TRBJ1-5 TRBD1 15 TRBV18 - TGTGCCAGCTCACCCTCGGGACAGCGAGGTCAGCCCCAGCATTTT CASSPSGQRGQPQHF
TRBJ2-2 - 15 TRBV7-9 - TGTGCCAGCACCTATAGTGGGGGGAGCACCGGGGAGCTGTTTTTT CASTYSGGSTGELFF
TRBJ2-3 - 15 TRBV29-1 few TGCAGCGTTGAGGACGGGTCGGGGTACACAGATACGCAGTATTTT CSVEDGSGYTDTQYF
TRBJ2-3 - 14 TRBV5-5 - TGTGCCAGCAGCTTGCAAGGTCCCACAGATACGCAGTATTTT CASSLQGPTDTQYF
TRBJ2-1 TRBD2 15 TRBV3-1 - TGTGCCAGCAGCCAACTTAGCGGGGGACACAATGAGCAGTTCTTC CASSQLSGGHNEQFF
TRBJ2-1 - 14 TRBV7-9 - TGTGCCAGCAGCTTAGCTGCTTCCCTCAATGAGCAGTTCTTC CASSLAASLNEQFF
TRBJ1-5 TRBD1 17 TRBV7-2 few TGTGCCAGCAGCAGGGACAGGGGCCGGGGGTCGAATCAGCCCCAGCATTTT CASSRDRGRGSNQPQHF
TRBJ2-7 TRBD1 14 TRBV4-2 few TGTGCCAGCAGCCCCCGGACAGGGGGTTACGAGCAGTACTTC CASSPRTGGYEQYF
TRBJ2-3 - 17 TRBV9 - TGTGCCAGCAGCCCAAGAGGGGCTAGCGCCTTCACAGATACGCAGTATTTT CASSPRGASAFTDTQYF
TRBJ1-6 - 18 TRBV4-3 once TGCGCCAGCAGCCAAGATTCGTTTTCGGCCAGCTATAATTCACCCCTCCACTTT CASSQDSFSASYNSPLHF
TRBJ1-1 - 11 TRBV12-3/TRBV12-4 - TGTGCCAGCAGTTTAGTTGGGACGGCTTTCTTT CASSLVGTAFF
TRBJ2-1 TRBD2 15 TRBV12-3/TRBV12-4 few TGTGCCAGCAGTCCTAGACTAGCGGTGGGGAATGAGCAGTTCTTC CASSPRLAVGNEQFF
TRBJ2-1 - 16 TRBV6-4 - TGTGCCAGCAGTCTCGTACCAGCGGCTCCCCGGGGTGAGCAGTTCTTC CASSLVPAAPRGEQFF
TRBJ1-1 - 12 TRBV5-6 - TGTGCCAGCAGCCACGCGACAGGTGAAGCTTTCTTT CASSHATGEAFF
TRBJ2-3 - 14 TRBV4-1 - TGCGCCAGCAGCCATAGGGGCCATACAGATACGCAGTATTTT CASSHRGHTDTQYF
TRBJ1-1 - 13 TRBV7-2 - TGTGCCAGCATTTTTGTGGGGGGGTCTGAAGCTTTCTTT CASIFVGGSEAFF
TRBJ1-1 - 14 TRBV30 few TGTGCTTCGAGAAGGTGGGACGGGAACACTGAAGCTTTCTTT CASRRWDGNTEAFF
TRBJ2-1 - 15 TRBV12-3/TRBV12-4 few TGTGCCAGCAGTTTAGGCGGTTTACCCTACAATGAGCAGTTCTTC CASSLGGLPYNEQFF
TRBJ1-1 - 14 TRBV5-1 - TGCGCCAGCAGCGGGATGGGGACGAACACTGAAGCTTTCTTT CASSGMGTNTEAFF
TRBJ2-2 TRBD2 18 TRBV15 - TGTGCCACCAGCAGGGATCCCGGGACTAGCGGTAACACCGGGGAGCTGTTTTTT CATSRDPGTSGNTGELFF
TRBJ2-3 - 12 TRBV29-1 - TGCAGCGTTTACCACCGGGACTTTTCACTCTATTTT CSVYHRDFSLYF
TRBJ2-7 TRBD1 14 TRBV28 - TGTGCCAGCAGTTTGGACAGGGGATTTGGCGAGCAGTACTTC CASSLDRGFGEQYF
TRBJ1-2 - 14 TRBV4-3 few TGCGCCAGCAGCCAAGATCGCGCGGGGTATGGCTACACCTTC CASSQDRAGYGYTF
TRBJ1-1 TRBD1 16 TRBV10-3 many TGTGCCATCAGTGAATTGCAGGGGGGTCCGAACACTGAAGCTTTCTTT CAISELQGGPNTEAFF
TRBJ1-2 - 13 TRBV5-8 few TGTGCCAGCAGCTTGTTATCCGGCTCGCACTACACCTTC CASSLLSGSHYTF
TRBJ2-5 - 15 TRBV10-3 few TGTGCCATCAGTGAGTCTGGCCGGTTACAAGAGACCCAGTACTTC CAISESGRLQETQYF
TRBJ2-1 - 15 TRBV2 - TGTGCCAGCAGTGAAGAGAGGAGCTCCTACAATGAGCAGTTCTTC CASSEERSSYNEQFF
TRBJ1-2 - 15 TRBV5-6 - TGTGCCAGCAGCTTTGGGGGCACCCCTTTCTATGGCTACACCTTC CASSFGGTPFYGYTF
TRBJ1-2 - 12 TRBV5-4 - TGTGCCAGCAGCTTGCCAGCCTATGGCTACACCTTC CASSLPAYGYTF
TRBJ1-5 - 15 TRBV4-2 few TGTGCCAGCAGCACAGGGCATGGTGGCAATCAGCCCCAGCATTTT CASSTGHGGNQPQHF
TRBJ2-2 - 15 TRBV5-1 - TGCGCCAGCAGCTTGGAGACAGGGAACACCGGGGAGCTGTTTTTT CASSLETGNTGELFF
TRBJ2-7 - 14 TRBV20-1 - TGCAGTGCTCCGCGGGACAGAAGCTCCTACGAGCAGTACTTC CSAPRDRSSYEQYF
TRBJ1-5 - 14 TRBV6-2/TRBV6-3 - TGTGCCAGCAGTCAGGACGGCTTCAATCAGCCCCAGCATTTT CASSQDGFNQPQHF
TRBJ2-3 TRBD1 16 TRBV9 - TGTGCCAGCAATTCCCCTCAAGACAGGGAATGGCATACGCAGTATTTT CASNSPQDREWHTQYF
TRBJ2-7 - 14 TRBV5-1 - TGCGCCAGCAGCTTGGCCCAGCTAGACTACGAGCAGTACTTC CASSLAQLDYEQYF
TRBJ2-7 - 14 TRBV20-1 - TGCAGTGCTAGAGAGTTGGGGGTTTCCTACGAGCAGTACTTC CSARELGVSYEQYF